Below, 9 T cell receptor beta chains from the same sample are listed, as sequenced in a study of blood T cell repertoires in COVID-19. TCRdb's table, derived via immunoSEQ multiplex PCR, lists solely in-frame clones and lacks some. The sample yields 400,000 to 550,000 clones, 70% to 90% seen once. The sequenced sample was PBMCs or T cells enriched from blood (not recorded which). These receptors all come from a woman under 30 with acute COVID-19.

V gene TRBV6-5 combines with J gene TRBJ2-7, with TRBD2 matching over 11 bases. CDR3 length equals 13 residues. Germline loops: CDR1 MNHEY, CDR2 SVGAGI. Trimming took 7 bases from V and 4 from J; bases not matched to a gene: 3. The CDR3 spells CASKLAGGYEQYF. The CDR3 coding sequence is TGTGCCAGCAAATTAGCGGGGGGGTACGAGCAGTACTTC.

The gene calls are TRBV7-3 and TRBJ2-6, with 9 bases that match TRBD1. The CDR3 has 19 amino acids. Looked up from germline, CDR1 is SGHTA and CDR2 is FQGTGA. Trimming took 5 bases from V and 0 from J; bases not matched to a gene: 11. CDR3 nucleotide sequence: TGTGCCAGCAGCCACCAGGGGACAGGGTTCTCCTCTGGGGCCAACGTCCTGACTTTC. Amino acid sequence: CASSHQGTGFSSGANVLTF.

This chain links TRBV10-1 with TRBJ2-1, with a weak D call TRBD2 (5 bases). Germline loops: CDR1 WNHNN, CDR2 SYGVQD (reference sequence). The V end was cut by 0 bases, the J end by 9 bases, with 24 bases between. CDR3 length: 18 residues. CDR3 amino acids: CASSESKGSGGFRGEQFF. CDR3 bases: TGCGCCAGCAGTGAGTCGAAAGGTTCGGGCGGGTTTCGGGGTGAGCAGTTCTTC.

The chain carries TRBV7-8 and TRBJ1-4; perhaps TRBD1 as D (5 bases). The length of the CDR3 is 14 residues. CDR1 is SGHVS and CDR2 is FQNEAQ in the germline V gene. The ends were cut back, 5 bases at V and 11 bases at J, with 18 bases in the middle. DNA of the CDR3: TGTGCCAGCAGCCCTGGGGGGAGCTCCGGTAAACTGTTTTTT. It is translated as CASSPGGSSGKLFF.

Turning to this clone: This CDR3 fails to terminate in the conserved phenylalanine or tryptophan, so it likely reflects a read error. The DNA is omitted, as the CDR3 cannot be located on it reliably, and the CDR3 follows TCRdb's listing. This chain connects TRBV2 to TRBJ1-2; whether TRBD1, the table's D call, matches the DNA was not checked. The CDR3 comprises 13 residues, both ends counted. CDR1 is SNHLY, CDR2 FYNNEI, per germline. CDR3: CASSKQGASSPAL.

The chain links TRBV7-2 to TRBJ2-1; 7 bases fit TRBD2. Per germline, CDR1 SGHTA and CDR2 FQGNSA. The CDR3 has 15 amino acids. Trimming removed 5 bases from V and 5 bases from J; junction bases left unmatched: 9. This CDR3 is CASSRTRVGHNEQFF. For the CDR3, the DNA is TGTGCCAGCAGCCGGACTAGGGTGGGGCACAATGAGCAGTTCTTC.

A note on this clone: Other nucleotide sequences in the sample specify the same CDR3. The chain carries TRBV7-2 and TRBJ1-5; D is uncertain. Trimming took 0 bases from V and 5 from J, leaving 5 bases between them. This CDR3 spans 13 amino acids. CDR1 and CDR2 from the germline V gene are SGHTA and FQGNSA. CDR3 loop: CASSLARDQPQHF. The DNA of the CDR3 is TGTGCCAGCAGCTTAGCCCGGGATCAGCCCCAGCATTTT.

This clone was recorded once. The gene calls are TRBV19 and TRBJ1-2, with 12 positions matching TRBD1. Per germline, CDR1 LNHDA and CDR2 SQIVND (reference sequence). Trimming cost V 5 bases and J 8 bases; bases outside gene matches: 12. The CDR3 is made up of 16 amino acids. The CDR3, as DNA: TGTGCCAGTAGTCCCTCCCGGGGACAGGGGGCTCTCGGCTACACCTTC. Amino acids: CASSPSRGQGALGYTF.

The V and J genes are TRBV7-2 and TRBJ2-2, with 9 bases fitting TRBD2. Germline V lookup: CDR1 SGHTA, CDR2 FQGNSA. There are 16 residues in the CDR3. V dropped 1 base and J dropped 0; count of bases not matched to a gene: 0. The CDR3 DNA follows: TGTGCCAGCAGCTTAGTAGCGGGGGCGAACACCGGGGAGCTGTTTTTT. Translated: CASSLVAGANTGELFF.